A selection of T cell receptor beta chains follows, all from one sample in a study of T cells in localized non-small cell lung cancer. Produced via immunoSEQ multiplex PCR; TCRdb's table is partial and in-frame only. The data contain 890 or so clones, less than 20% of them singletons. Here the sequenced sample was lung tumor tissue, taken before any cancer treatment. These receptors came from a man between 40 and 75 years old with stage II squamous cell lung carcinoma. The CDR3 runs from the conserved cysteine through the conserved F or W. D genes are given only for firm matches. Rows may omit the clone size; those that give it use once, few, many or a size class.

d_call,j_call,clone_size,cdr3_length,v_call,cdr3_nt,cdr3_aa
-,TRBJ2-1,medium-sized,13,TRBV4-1,TGCGCCAGCAGCCCGGCCGGGGGCAATGAGCAGTTCTTC,CASSPAGGNEQFF
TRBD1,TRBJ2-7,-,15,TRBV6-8,TGTGCCATCAGGGAGGCAGGACAGGGCTTCTACGAGCAGTACTTC,CAIREAGQGFYEQYF
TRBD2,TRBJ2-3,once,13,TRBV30,TGTGCCTGGAGTGTAGCGGGAACAGATACGCAGTATTTT,CAWSVAGTDTQYF
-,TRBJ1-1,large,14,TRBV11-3,TGTGCCAGCAGCTTACGGGGCTTGAACACTGAAGCTTTCTTT,CASSLRGLNTEAFF
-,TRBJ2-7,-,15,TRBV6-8,TGTGCCAGCAGTTACTCCCTCCTATATGGCTACGAGCAGTACTTC,CASSYSLLYGYEQYF
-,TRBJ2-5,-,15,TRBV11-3,TGTGCCAGCAGTTATAAAGTTTACGGGGTGGAGACCCAGTACTTC,CASSYKVYGVETQYF
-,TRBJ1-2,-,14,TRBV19,TGTGCCAGTAGGGGGACGGGCTACGCCTATGGCTACACCTTC,CASRGTGYAYGYTF
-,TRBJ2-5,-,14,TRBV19,TGTGCCAGTAGTTGGCGCGCTGGGGGAGAGACCCAGTACTTC,CASSWRAGGETQYF
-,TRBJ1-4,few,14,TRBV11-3,TGTGCCAGCAGCTTATGGGCTAGCCATGAAAAACTGTTTTTT,CASSLWASHEKLFF
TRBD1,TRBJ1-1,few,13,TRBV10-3,TGTGCCAGCGCCAGACAGGGCTGGACTGAAGCTTTCTTT,CASARQGWTEAFF
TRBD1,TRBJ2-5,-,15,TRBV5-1,TGCGCCAGCAGCTTGGCTGGGGACAGGGGAGGCAACCAGTACTTC,CASSLAGDRGGNQYF
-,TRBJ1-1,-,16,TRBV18,TGTGCCAGCTCAGCGACAACCTTTAAAGGGGGCACTGAAGCTTTCTTT,CASSATTFKGGTEAFF
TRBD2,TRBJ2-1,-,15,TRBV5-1,TGCGCCAGCAGCTTGGGTTCGAGCGGGGGGAATGAGCAGTTCTTC,CASSLGSSGGNEQFF
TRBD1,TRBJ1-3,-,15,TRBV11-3,TGTGCCAGCAGCTTGGAGGGGGCGAAGGGAAACACCATATATTTT,CASSLEGAKGNTIYF
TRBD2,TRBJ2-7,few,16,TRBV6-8,TGTGCCATCAGTGGCGGGGAGGGGATAAGTCCCTACGAGCAGTACTTC,CAISGGEGISPYEQYF
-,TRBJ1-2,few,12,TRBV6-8,TGTGCCAGCAGCCTCCAAAGGGACGGCTACACCTTC,CASSLQRDGYTF
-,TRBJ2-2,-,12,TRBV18,TGTGCCAGCTCACCAAATGACGGGGAGCTGTTTTTT,CASSPNDGELFF
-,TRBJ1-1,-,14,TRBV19,TGTGCCAGTGAAGGGCGGGGGCAAGACACTGAAGCTTTCTTT,CASEGRGQDTEAFF
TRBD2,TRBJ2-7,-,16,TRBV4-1,TGCGCCAGCAGCCAAGATGTACGGGGGGGGTCCTACGAGCAGTACTTC,CASSQDVRGGSYEQYF
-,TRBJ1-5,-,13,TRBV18,TGTGCCAGCTCACAGGGAGGCAATCAGCCCCAGCATTTT,CASSQGGNQPQHF
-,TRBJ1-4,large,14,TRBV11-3,TGTGCCAGCAGCTTTGGGGTTTTGGACGAAAAACTGTTTTTT,CASSFGVLDEKLFF
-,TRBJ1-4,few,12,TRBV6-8,TGTGCCAGCAGTTTAGCTAATGAAAAACTGTTTTTT,CASSLANEKLFF
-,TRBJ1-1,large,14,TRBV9,TGTGCCAGCAGCGCCGGACAGATGAACACTGAAGCTTTCTTT,CASSAGQMNTEAFF
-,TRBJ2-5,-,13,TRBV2,TGTGCCAGCACAGGGGAGTGGCAAGAGACCCAGTACTTC,CASTGEWQETQYF
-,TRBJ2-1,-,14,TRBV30,TGTGCCTGGAGTGTACAGGGTGGCGGCAGTGAGCAGTTCTTC,CAWSVQGGGSEQFF
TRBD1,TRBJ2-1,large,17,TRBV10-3,TGTGCCATCAGTGAGTCAGGAGCGGCAGGGGGTTCCAATGAGCAGTTCTTC,CAISESGAAGGSNEQFF
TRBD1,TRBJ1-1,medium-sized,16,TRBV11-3,TGTGCTAGCAGCCCCCGGGACAGGGCTCTGAACACTGAAGCTTTCTTT,CASSPRDRALNTEAFF
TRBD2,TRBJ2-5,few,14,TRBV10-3,TGTGCCACCGGGACTAGCGGGGGCCAAGAGACCCAGTACTTC,CATGTSGGQETQYF
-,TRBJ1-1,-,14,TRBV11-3,TGTGCCAGCAGCTTAGGACAGTCGAACACTGAAGCTTTCTTT,CASSLGQSNTEAFF
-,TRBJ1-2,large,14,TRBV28,TGTGCCAGCAGTCGCGGCGGTGGTCCGGAAGGCTACACCTTC,CASSRGGGPEGYTF
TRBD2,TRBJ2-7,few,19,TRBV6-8,TGTGCCAGCCGTACACCGGGACTAGCGGGAATATCGCCCCATACCGAGCAGTACTTC,CASRTPGLAGISPHTEQYF
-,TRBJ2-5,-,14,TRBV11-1,TGTGCCAGCAGCCACGCAGGGAGGCCAGAGACCCAGTACTTC,CASSHAGRPETQYF
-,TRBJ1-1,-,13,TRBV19,TGTGCCAGTAGTACCTGGGAGAACACTGAAGCTTTCTTT,CASSTWENTEAFF
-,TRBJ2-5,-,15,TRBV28,TGTGCCAGCAGCTCATTAACCGGCGGAATAGAGACCCAGTACTTC,CASSSLTGGIETQYF
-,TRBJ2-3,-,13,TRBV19,TGTGCCAGTAGTATGACGCTCACAGATACGCAGTATTTT,CASSMTLTDTQYF
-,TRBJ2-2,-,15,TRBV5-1,TGCGCCAGCAGCCCGTCATCCCCCGAGCACGGGGAGCTGTTTTTT,CASSPSSPEHGELFF
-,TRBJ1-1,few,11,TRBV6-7,TGTGCCAGCACGGAGTACACTGAAGCTTTCTTT,CASTEYTEAFF
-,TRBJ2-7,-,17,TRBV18,TGTGCCAGCTCACCTAGGGGGGGCCTAGCGGTACCTTACGAGCAGTACTTC,CASSPRGGLAVPYEQYF
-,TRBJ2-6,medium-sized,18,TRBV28,TGTGCCAGCAGTCCCGCCACACAGGGTAAGGGTGGGGCCAACGTCCTGACTTTC,CASSPATQGKGGANVLTF